This T cell receptor beta chain derives from a study of blood T cell repertoires in COVID-19. Study details: Samples taken during acute and convalescent COVID-19 were collected in the United States, Italy and Spain.

Per the original data handling: The authors estimated nucleated cell counts from reference gene primer amplification. Assay: immunoSEQ multiplex PCR; the TCRdb copy retains only in-frame clones and omits some. V, J and clone size derive from that table, while D and trimming were established from the DNA sequence. The sample includes fewer than 150,000 clones, nearly 90% of them seen just once. The CDR3 runs 14 residues. Germline loops: CDR1 LNHDA, CDR2 SQIVND (reference sequence). Germline trimming cut 7 bases from V and 3 bases from J; bases unmatched to any gene: 4. Seattle's enrolled individuals joined amid active infection and were then monitored longitudinally.

The specimen sequenced was peripheral blood. This sequence originates from a woman in her sixties with COVID-19, enrolled during active disease. The genes are TRBV19 and TRBJ1-4; 8 bases agree with TRBD1. The chain's CDR3 is CASKQGQANEKLFF. The CDR3, as DNA: TGTGCCAGTAAACAGGGACAGGCTAATGAAAAACTGTTTTTT.